This T cell receptor (beta chain) derives from a study of naive and memory T cell subsets. Study-wide results and limits: A few larger clonotypes appeared in naive repertoires, especially CD8, possibly memory cells re-expressing CD45RA.

The sample holds many counts of this clonotype. Its antigen is currently unknown. Trimming pared 4 bases from V and 5 bases from J, leaving 12 bases between. CDR3 length equals 14 residues. Germline CDR1 and CDR2: LGHDT and YNNKEL (reference sequence). Two oligonucleotides, mixed equimolar, formed the beta constant-region primer covering TRBC1 and TRBC2. Four rounds of PCR amplified the ligated cDNA using nested alpha and beta constant-region primers plus SP2. Ligation attached a single-stranded oligonucleotide with a 12-nucleotide UMI and the SP2 primer to the cDNA 3' end. TCRdb fed the UMI-ligation and nested PCR reads into MiXCR, producing one record per CDR3 protein. Among roughly 150,000 distinct CDR3 sequences listed, approximately 21% were seen once.

The sample comprised naive CD8+ T cells from blood. The chain recombines TRBV3-1 with TRBJ2-1; perhaps TRBD1 as D (5 bases). The receptor was derived from a human donor in good health. DNA of the CDR3: TGTGCCAGCAGCCCGGACATTGGCGACAATGAGCAGTTCTTC. Translated, it gives CASSPDIGDNEQFF.